Detailed here is one T cell receptor (beta chain). Antigen specificity is unknown. Scientists amplified the TCR beta CDR3 regions from RNA transcripts. RT-PCR was first run with HTBI primers, then multiplex PCR in a second round. TCRdb independently ran MiXCR on the multiplex PCR reads; one entry per CDR3 protein. Of 300,000 to 450,000 distinct CDR3 sequences in the sample, about a sixth are singletons; the top ten hold roughly 2.3%. The CDR3 has 13 amino acids. J gave up 7 bases and V 6 bases, and 8 bases lay outside the gene matches. Germline-derived CDR1 and CDR2 are MDHEN and SYDVKM. The data were taken from a study of Graves' ophthalmopathy and Graves' hyperthyroidism. Study findings and constraints: The 13-signature model separated ophthalmopathy from stable hyperthyroidism at roughly 88% sensitivity and about 80% specificity. Blood repertoires reportedly contained most expanded thyroid clonotypes above 0.001 frequency.

If no ophthalmopathy appeared within 18 months of follow-up, hyperthyroidism was termed stable. Among the exclusions were patients with other autoimmune diseases, uncontrolled infections, pregnancy or lactation. The sequenced sample was peripheral blood. The sequence was obtained from an adult woman with stable Graves' hyperthyroidism. V is TRBV28 and J is TRBJ1-1; TRBD1 matches at 7 bases. The CDR3 spells CASREQGINEAFF. CDR3 DNA: TGTGCCAGCAGGGAACAGGGGATCAATGAAGCTTTCTTT.